The 16 T cell receptor beta chains below all came from one sample that was sequenced in a study of shared clonotypes between healthy human individuals. Using immunoSEQ multiplex PCR, the repertoire was profiled, and TCRdb retains in-frame clones only, with some absent. The data show about 2.3 million clones, approximately 95% seen once. Sequencing used naive CD4+ T cells from PBMCs. Subset meaning: CD45RA+ positively selected. These receptors were collected from a man younger than 30 in good health. Some clones in this sample may be carry-over from other donors' samples.

The chain couples TRBV9 to TRBJ2-1; D unclear. Germline V gene sequence: CDR1 SGDLS, CDR2 YYNGEE. V shed 0 bases and J shed 0 bases, with 7 bases lying between them. This CDR3 has 15 residues. CDR3 loop: CASSVVTGSYNEQFF. The CDR3 nucleotides read TGTGCCAGCAGCGTAGTTACGGGCTCCTACAATGAGCAGTTCTTC.

CDR3 protein: CASSVDSETSTDTQYF. The CDR3 DNA reads as TGTGCCAGCAGCGTAGACAGTGAAACTAGCACAGATACGCAGTATTTT. The V and J genes are TRBV9 and TRBJ2-3; D unclear. With 0 bases removed from V and 0 bases from J, the gap between germline ends came to 11 bases. CDR1 and CDR2 from the germline V gene are SGDLS and YYNGEE. The CDR3 runs to 16 residues.

The CDR3 region is CASKGGKVSYASYEQYF. CDR3 coding DNA: TGTGCCAGCAAGGGGGGGAAGGTGTCGTATGCCTCCTACGAGCAGTACTTC. The chain has TRBV21-1 and TRBJ2-7; TRBD2 is the table's D call and was not checked against the DNA. TRBV21-1 is a pseudogene segment. CDR3 length: 17 amino acids.

This clone was counted only a few times. Other nucleotide sequences from this sample produce the same CDR3. This chain's CDR3 is CASSLSRGNQPQHF. The CDR3 DNA sequence: TGTGCCAGCAGTTTATCGAGGGGAAATCAGCCCCAGCATTTT. The gene calls are TRBV27 and TRBJ1-5; D perhaps matches TRBD1 (5 bases). V lost 0 bases and J 4 bases, leaving 7 bases between the germline ends. The CDR3 length is 14 residues. CDR1 and CDR2 from the germline V gene are MNHEY and SMNVEV (reference sequence).

The chain combines TRBV4-1 with TRBJ2-1; the D gene is possibly TRBD1 (7 bases). With 5 bases removed from V and 10 bases from J, the gap between germline ends came to 21 bases. Germline V lookup: CDR1 MGHRA, CDR2 YSYEKL. The CDR3 extends over 15 amino acids. The CDR3 nucleotides read TGCGCCAGCAGCGCCCAGGGGGGAGGAGGTAGCGAGCAGTTCTTC. Translating gives CASSAQGGGGSEQFF.

V usage is TRBV28 and J usage is TRBJ1-2; 8 bases agree with TRBD1. Germline values: CDR1 MDHEN, CDR2 SYDVKM. Trimming at V came to 6 bases and at J to 8 bases, leaving 14 bases not matched to a gene. The CDR3 runs to 15 residues. The DNA of the CDR3 is TGTGCCAGCAGCCGACCCCCGGGACAGGCGATCGGCTACACCTTC. Its translation is CASSRPPGQAIGYTF.

This clone occurred once. The chain employs TRBV7-3 and TRBJ2-3, with 12 bases that match TRBD2. CDR3 size: 15 residues. The germline gives CDR1 SGHTA, CDR2 FQGTGA. The ends lost 5 bases at V and 14 bases at J; junction bases unmatched: 14. CDR3 in amino acids: CASSASGLAGWEWYF. CDR3 sequence (DNA): TGTGCCAGCAGCGCCAGCGGACTAGCGGGATGGGAGTGGTATTTT.

The V and J genes are TRBV4-3 and TRBJ2-2, with TRBD2 matching 8 bases. Germline V gives CDR1 LGHNA, CDR2 YSLEER. Germline trimming cut 6 bases from V and 1 base from J; bases unmatched to any gene: 7. This CDR3 has 16 residues. The CDR3 DNA sequence: TGCGCCAGCAGACCCACGGCGGGAGGGAACACCGGGGAGCTGTTTTTT. Protein: CASRPTAGGNTGELFF.

Comments on this clone: The junction departs from germline at one end; a sequencing error may be responsible. The chain carries TRBV5-1 and TRBJ2-5, with 10 bases lining up with TRBD1. Per the germline V gene, CDR1 is SGHRS and CDR2 is YFSETQ. This CDR3 is 16 amino acids long. The CDR3 loop is CASSSARGQGVAIKHF. CDR3 bases: TGCGCCAGCAGCTCGGCTCGCGGACAGGGGGTAGCAATTAAGCACTTC.

The rearrangement links TRBV5-4 to TRBJ2-3; TRBD2 agrees at 7 bases. CDR3 length equals 14 residues. Germline V gene data show CDR1 as SGHNT and CDR2 as YYREEE (reference sequence). After removal of 1 base from V and 3 bases from J, the junction contained 2 bases not matched to a gene. The CDR3 region has the DNA TGTGCCAGCAGCTTGATTAGCGGGACAGATACGCAGTATTTT. This codes for CASSLISGTDTQYF.

The chain couples TRBV9 to TRBJ2-2, with 7 bases aligning to TRBD1. Germline-derived CDR1 and CDR2 are SGDLS and YYNGEE. Germline trimming cut 0 bases from V and 4 bases from J; bases unmatched to any gene: 6. The CDR3 extends over 16 amino acids. CDR3 bases: TGTGCCAGCAGCGTAGCCGTACGACAGGGCACCGGGGAGCTGTTTTTT. Translation gives CASSVAVRQGTGELFF.

V and J are TRBV15 and TRBJ2-5; D tentatively reads TRBD1 or TRBD2 (5 bases each). CDR1 and CDR2 (germline): LNHNV, YYDKDF (reference sequence). Trimming stripped 2 bases from V and 5 bases from J, with 15 bases between. The CDR3 length is 15 residues. CDR3 coding DNA: TGTGCCACCAGCAGACTTGACAGATCGGGGGAGACCCAGTACTTC. It encodes CATSRLDRSGETQYF.

This chain connects TRBV6-4 to TRBJ2-1, with unresolved D. The CDR3 extends over 13 amino acids. V was cut by 6 bases and J by 4 bases, with 10 bases left in between. Germline V gene lookup returns CDR1 MRHNA and CDR2 SNTAGT. CDR3 protein: CASSDAVYNEQFF. The CDR3 DNA is TGTGCCAGCAGCGACGCAGTTTACAATGAGCAGTTCTTC.

The genes are TRBV28 and TRBJ1-1, with a weak D call TRBD1 (6 bases). This CDR3 is built from 16 residues. Trimming shortened V by 0 bases and J by 1 base, and 12 bases separated the two germline ends. Germline values: CDR1 MDHEN, CDR2 SYDVKM. The DNA for the CDR3 is TGTGCCAGCAGTTTATGGGCAGGGGCCAAGAACACTGAAGCTTTCTTT. This translates into CASSLWAGAKNTEAFF.

The rearrangement uses TRBV5-1 and TRBJ2-1; 7 bases are a match to TRBD2. CDR1 is SGHRS and CDR2 is YFSETQ in the germline V gene. CDR3 size: 16 residues. V was pared by 0 bases and J by 10 bases, with 13 bases of the junction left unmatched. The CDR3 DNA reads as TGCGCCAGCAGCTTGGGCCTAGCGGAACAGGTCGGAGAGCAGTTCTTC. Its translation: CASSLGLAEQVGEQFF.

The chain has TRBV28 and TRBJ1-1; possible D gene TRBD1, 5 bases. This CDR3 region has 16 residues. CDR1 and CDR2 (germline): MDHEN, SYDVKM. Between the trimmed V and J ends, which lost 5 bases and 1 base, there was a span of 17 bases. The CDR3 DNA reads TGTGCCAGCAGTGCCAACCCCGGGACCGGGAACACTGAAGCTTTCTTT. Its translation: CASSANPGTGNTEAFF. The variable domain in full, completed from reference TRBV28 and TRBJ1-1, reads DVKVTQSSRYLVKRTGEKVFLECVQDMDHENMFWYRQDPGLGLRLIYFSYDVKMKEKGDIPEGYSVSREKKERFSLILESASTNQTSMYLCASSANPGTGNTEAFFGQGTRLTVV.